This T cell receptor beta chain emerged from a study of shared clonotypes between healthy human individuals. The germline CDR1 and CDR2 sequences are SGHRS and YFSETQ. V lost 4 bases and J 0 bases, leaving 10 bases between the germline ends. The CDR3 spans 15 residues. The data were produced by immunoSEQ multiplex PCR, yet TCRdb's version contains in-frame clones alone and is incomplete. The repertoire holds about 1 million clones, more than 65% seen once, with around 1.4% in the top ten. The donors were all Caucasian adults (living in Nashville, Tennessee). Partitioning of CD4+ cells yielded a CD45RA+ naive subset and a CD45RA-negative memory subset.

The origin of this receptor is a man between 18 and 35 years old in good health. Sample: memory CD4+ T cells sorted from blood. Subset meaning: CD45RA-negative fraction. The chain combines TRBV5-1 with TRBJ1-4, with D possibly TRBD1 on 6 matching bases. The CDR3 spells CASSQGHTTNEKLFF. CDR3 bases: TGCGCCAGCAGCCAGGGACACACAACTAATGAAAAACTGTTTTTT.